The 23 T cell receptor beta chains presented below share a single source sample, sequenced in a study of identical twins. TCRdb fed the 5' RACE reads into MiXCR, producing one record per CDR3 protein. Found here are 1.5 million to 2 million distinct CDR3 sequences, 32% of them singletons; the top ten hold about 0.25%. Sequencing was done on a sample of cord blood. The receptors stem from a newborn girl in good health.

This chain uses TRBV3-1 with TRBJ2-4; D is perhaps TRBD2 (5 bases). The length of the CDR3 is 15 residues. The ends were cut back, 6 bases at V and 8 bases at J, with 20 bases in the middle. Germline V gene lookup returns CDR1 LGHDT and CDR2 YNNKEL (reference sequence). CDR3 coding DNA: TGTGCCAGCAGAGAGGGTCAGGCGCTTCGTGACATTCAGTACTTC. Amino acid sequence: CASREGQALRDIQYF.

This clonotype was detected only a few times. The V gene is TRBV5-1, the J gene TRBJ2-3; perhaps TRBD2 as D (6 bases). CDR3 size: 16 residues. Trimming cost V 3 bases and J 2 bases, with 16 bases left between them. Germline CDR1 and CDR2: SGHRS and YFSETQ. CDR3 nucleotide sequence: TGCGCCAGCAGCTCTTTAGTCCGGGACTCCACAGATACGCAGTATTTT. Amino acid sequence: CASSSLVRDSTDTQYF. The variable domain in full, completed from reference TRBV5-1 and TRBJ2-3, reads KAGVTQTPRYLIKTRGQQVTLSCSPISGHRSVSWYQQTPGQGLQFLFEYFSETQRNKGNFPGRFSGRQFSNSRSEMNVSTLELGDSALYLCASSSLVRDSTDTQYFGPGTRLTVL.

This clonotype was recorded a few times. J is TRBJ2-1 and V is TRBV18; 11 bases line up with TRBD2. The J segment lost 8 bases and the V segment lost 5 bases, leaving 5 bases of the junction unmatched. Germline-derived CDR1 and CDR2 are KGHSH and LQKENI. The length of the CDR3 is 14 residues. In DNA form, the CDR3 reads TGTGCCAGCTCAGTAGCGGGAGGGCCTGATGAGCAGTTCTTC. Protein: CASSVAGGPDEQFF.

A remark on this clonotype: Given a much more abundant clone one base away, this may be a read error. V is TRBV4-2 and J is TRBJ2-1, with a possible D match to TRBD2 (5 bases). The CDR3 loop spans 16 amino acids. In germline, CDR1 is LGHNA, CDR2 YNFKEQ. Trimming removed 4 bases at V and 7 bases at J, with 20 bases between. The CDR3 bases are TGTGCCAGCAGCCCGGAAGCGACGAGAGGGTCGAATGAGCAGTTCTTC. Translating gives CASSPEATRGSNEQFF.

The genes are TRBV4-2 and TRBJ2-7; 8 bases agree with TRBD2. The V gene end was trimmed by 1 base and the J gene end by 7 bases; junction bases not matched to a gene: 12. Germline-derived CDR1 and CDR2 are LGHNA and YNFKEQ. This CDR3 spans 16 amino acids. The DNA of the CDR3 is TGTGCCAGCAGCCAAGGAACTAGCGGCTTCTACAATGAGCAGTACTTC. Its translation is CASSQGTSGFYNEQYF.

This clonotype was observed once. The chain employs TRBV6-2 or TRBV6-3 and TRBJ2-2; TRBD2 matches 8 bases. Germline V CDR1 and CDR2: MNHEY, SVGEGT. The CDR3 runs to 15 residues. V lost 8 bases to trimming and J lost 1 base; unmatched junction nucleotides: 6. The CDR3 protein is CASGSGGENTGELFF. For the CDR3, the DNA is TGTGCCAGCGGATCGGGGGGGGAGAACACCGGGGAGCTGTTTTTT.

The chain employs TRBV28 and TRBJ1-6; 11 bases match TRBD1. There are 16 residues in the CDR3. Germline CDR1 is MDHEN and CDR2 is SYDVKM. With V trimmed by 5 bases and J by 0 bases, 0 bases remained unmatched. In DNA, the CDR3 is TGTGCCAGCAGTGGGACAGGGGGCTCCTATAATTCACCCCTCCACTTT. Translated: CASSGTGGSYNSPLHF.

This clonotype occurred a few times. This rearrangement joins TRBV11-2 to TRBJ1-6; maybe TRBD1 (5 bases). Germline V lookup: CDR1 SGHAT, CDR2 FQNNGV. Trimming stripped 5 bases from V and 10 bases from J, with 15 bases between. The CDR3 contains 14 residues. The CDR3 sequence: CASSPIRGRSPLHF. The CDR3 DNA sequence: TGTGCCAGCAGCCCTATACGGGGGAGATCACCCCTCCACTTT.

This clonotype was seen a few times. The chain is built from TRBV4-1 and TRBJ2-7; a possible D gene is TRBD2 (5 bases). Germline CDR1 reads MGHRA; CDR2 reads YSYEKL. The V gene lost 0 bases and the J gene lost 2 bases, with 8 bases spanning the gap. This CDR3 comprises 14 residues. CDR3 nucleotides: TGCGCCAGCAGCCAAGAGGGAGCCACCTACGAGCAGTACTTC. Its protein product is CASSQEGATYEQYF.

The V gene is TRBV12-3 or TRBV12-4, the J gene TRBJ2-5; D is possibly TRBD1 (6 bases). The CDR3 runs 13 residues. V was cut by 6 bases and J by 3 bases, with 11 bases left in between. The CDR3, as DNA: TGTGCCAGCAGCTGGGGACAAAAAGAGACCCAGTACTTC. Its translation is CASSWGQKETQYF.

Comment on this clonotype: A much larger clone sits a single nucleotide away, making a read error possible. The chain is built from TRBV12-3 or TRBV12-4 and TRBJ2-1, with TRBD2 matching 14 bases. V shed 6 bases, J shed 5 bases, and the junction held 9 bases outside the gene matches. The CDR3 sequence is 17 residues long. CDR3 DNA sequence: TGTGCCAGCAGCCTGGGACTAGCGGGGGCCTCTAACAATGAGCAGTTCTTC. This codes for CASSLGLAGASNNEQFF.

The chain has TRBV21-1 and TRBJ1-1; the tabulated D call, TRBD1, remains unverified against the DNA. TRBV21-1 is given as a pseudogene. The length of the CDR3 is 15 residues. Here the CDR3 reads CASSKRRGMNTEAFF. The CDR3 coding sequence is TGTGCCAGCAGCAAACGAAGGGGAATGAACACTGAAGCTTTCTTT.

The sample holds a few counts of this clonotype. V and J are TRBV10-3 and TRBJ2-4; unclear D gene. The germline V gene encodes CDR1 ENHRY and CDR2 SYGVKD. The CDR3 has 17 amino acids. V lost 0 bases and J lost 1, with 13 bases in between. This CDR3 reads CAISESTFDGAKNIQYF. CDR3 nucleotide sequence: TGTGCCATCAGTGAGTCGACTTTCGATGGGGCCAAAAACATTCAGTACTTC.

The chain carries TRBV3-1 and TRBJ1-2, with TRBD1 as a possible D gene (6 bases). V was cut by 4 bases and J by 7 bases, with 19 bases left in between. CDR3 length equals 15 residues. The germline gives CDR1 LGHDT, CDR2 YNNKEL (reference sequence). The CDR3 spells CASSPNRDRRVGYTF. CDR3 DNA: TGTGCCAGCAGCCCGAACAGGGATCGAAGGGTTGGCTACACCTTC.

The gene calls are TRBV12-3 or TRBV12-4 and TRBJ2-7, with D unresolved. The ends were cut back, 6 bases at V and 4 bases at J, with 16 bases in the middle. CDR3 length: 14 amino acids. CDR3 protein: CASSRRADFYEQYF. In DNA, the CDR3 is TGTGCCAGCAGCCGACGGGCGGATTTTTACGAGCAGTACTTC.

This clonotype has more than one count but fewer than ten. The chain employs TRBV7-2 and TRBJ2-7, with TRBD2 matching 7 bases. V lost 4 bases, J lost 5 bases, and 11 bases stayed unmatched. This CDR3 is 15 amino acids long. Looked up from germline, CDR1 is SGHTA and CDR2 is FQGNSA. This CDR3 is CASSSRTSGFHEQYF. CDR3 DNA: TGTGCCAGCAGCTCCCGGACTAGTGGTTTCCACGAGCAGTACTTC.

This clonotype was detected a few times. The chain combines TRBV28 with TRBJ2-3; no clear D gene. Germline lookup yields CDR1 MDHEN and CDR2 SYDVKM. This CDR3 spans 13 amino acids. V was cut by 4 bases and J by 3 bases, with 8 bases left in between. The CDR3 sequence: CASSSDLTDTQYF. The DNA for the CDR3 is TGTGCCAGCAGTTCCGACCTAACAGATACGCAGTATTTT.

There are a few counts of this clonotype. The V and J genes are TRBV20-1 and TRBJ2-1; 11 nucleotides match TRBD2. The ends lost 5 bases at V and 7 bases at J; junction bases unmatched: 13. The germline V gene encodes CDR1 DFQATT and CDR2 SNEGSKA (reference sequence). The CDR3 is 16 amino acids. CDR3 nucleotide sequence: TGCAGTGCTTCCCATTTACTAGCGGGAGCGGAGAATGAGCAGTTCTTC. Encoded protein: CSASHLLAGAENEQFF.

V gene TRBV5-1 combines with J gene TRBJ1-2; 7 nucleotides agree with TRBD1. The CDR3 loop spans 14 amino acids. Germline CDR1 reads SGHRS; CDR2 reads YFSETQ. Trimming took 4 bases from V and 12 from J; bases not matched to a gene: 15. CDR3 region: CASSPHRDRAINTF. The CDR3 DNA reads TGCGCCAGCAGCCCTCATCGGGACAGAGCTATCAACACCTTC.

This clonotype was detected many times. CDR3 bases: TGTGCCAGCAGCCAAGATTTCCCCGAGACCCAGTACTTC. It is translated as CASSQDFPETQYF. The V gene is TRBV3-1, the J gene TRBJ2-5; D unresolved. The CDR3 has 13 amino acids. In germline, CDR1 is LGHDT, CDR2 YNNKEL (reference sequence). V was cut by 0 bases and J by 5 bases, with 7 bases left in between.

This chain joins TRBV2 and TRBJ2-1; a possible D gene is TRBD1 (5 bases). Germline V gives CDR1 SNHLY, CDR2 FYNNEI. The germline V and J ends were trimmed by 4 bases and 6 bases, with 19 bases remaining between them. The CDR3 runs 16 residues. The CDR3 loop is CASSVVPGSTSNEQFF. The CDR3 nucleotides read TGTGCCAGCAGTGTGGTCCCAGGGTCGACCTCCAATGAGCAGTTCTTC.

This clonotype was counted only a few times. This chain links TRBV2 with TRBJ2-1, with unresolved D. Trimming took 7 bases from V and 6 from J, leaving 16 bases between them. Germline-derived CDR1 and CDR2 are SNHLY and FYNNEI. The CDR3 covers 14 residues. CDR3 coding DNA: TGTGCCAGCATACCGGACGCAATAGGCAATGAGCAGTTCTTC. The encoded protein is CASIPDAIGNEQFF.

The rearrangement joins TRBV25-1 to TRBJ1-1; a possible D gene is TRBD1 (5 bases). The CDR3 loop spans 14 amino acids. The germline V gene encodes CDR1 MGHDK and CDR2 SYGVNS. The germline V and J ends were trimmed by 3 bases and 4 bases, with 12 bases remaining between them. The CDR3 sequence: CASSDEGRGTEAFF. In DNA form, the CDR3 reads TGTGCCAGCAGTGATGAGGGGAGGGGCACTGAAGCTTTCTTT. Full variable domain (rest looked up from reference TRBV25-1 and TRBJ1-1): EADIYQTPRYLVIGTGKKITLECSQTMGHDKMYWYQQDPGMELHLIHYSYGVNSTEKGDLSSESTVSRIRTEHFPLTLESARPSHTSQYLCASSDEGRGTEAFFGQGTRLTVV.